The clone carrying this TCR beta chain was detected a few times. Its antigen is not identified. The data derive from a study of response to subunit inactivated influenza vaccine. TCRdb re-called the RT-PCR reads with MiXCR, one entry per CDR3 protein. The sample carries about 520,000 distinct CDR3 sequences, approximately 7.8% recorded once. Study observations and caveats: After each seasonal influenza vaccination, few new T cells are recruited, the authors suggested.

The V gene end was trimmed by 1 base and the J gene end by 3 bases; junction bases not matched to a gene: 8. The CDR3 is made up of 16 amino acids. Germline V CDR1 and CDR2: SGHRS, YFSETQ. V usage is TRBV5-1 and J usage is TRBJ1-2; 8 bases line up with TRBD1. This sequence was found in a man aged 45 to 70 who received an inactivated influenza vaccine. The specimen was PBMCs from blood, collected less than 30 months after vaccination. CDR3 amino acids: CASSLFSAGGYYGYTF. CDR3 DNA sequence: TGCGCCAGCAGCTTGTTTTCGGCAGGGGGCTACTATGGCTACACCTTC.